Listed here is a single T cell receptor beta chain. What this receptor recognizes is not known. Base qualities were left out, and no much larger clone turns up one base away. The patients picked for sequencing were ones in whom flow cytometry had shown an expansion of CD8+CD57+ cells. All patients had severe acquired aplastic anemia diagnosed by International Study of Aplastic Anemia and Agranulocytosis and Camitta criteria. At the time blood was sampled, none of the patients had received any therapy. TCR repertoires of sorted CD4+ and CD8+ blood T cells from severe aplastic anemia patients and healthy subjects were deep-sequenced in the study. Patients were enrolled under clinicaltrials.gov protocols 00001620, 01623167, 00001397, 00071045, 00081523 and 00961064 in the USA. Ficoll-Paque density gradient centrifugation was used to isolate peripheral blood mononuclear cells. Before DNA extraction, CD4+ and CD8+ T cells were sorted by FACS or by magnetic beads.

Profiling of TCR beta VDJ combinations and CDR3 sequences used genomic DNA as the template. An Illumina HiSeq 2000 was used for TCR repertoire sequencing. The source study handled its data this way. Repertoires were assessed using TRBV/TRBJ rearrangement plots, CDR3 size and DJ length profiles, and Simpson's diversity index. The most abundant DNA sequence in the deep sequencing data was defined as the immunodominant clone. CDR3 amino acid sequences were screened for sharing across subjects and compared with published repertoires and the VDJdb database. Using fastp at Q25 and MiXCR, TCRdb reprocessed the public reads and kept productive beta chains. Each entry merges the rows of one CDR3 protein and shows their most common DNA and genes. It is TCRdb's table, rather than the study itself, that gives the V and J calls and clone size. The sample includes about 98,000 distinct CDR3 sequences, with approximately 73% observed a single time. Around three fifths of the sample lies in the top ten.

The data originate from a study of CD8+CD57+ T cells in acquired aplastic anemia (dated by TCRdb to the late 2010s). Background on the whole study: DNA extracted from sorted CD4+ and CD8+ cells had a mean of about 3.3 ug, with a range of roughly 0.17 to 27.4 ug. CD8+CD57+ expansion was defined as frequency above the mean frequency observed in healthy subjects. General conclusions and limits of the study: Around 27 CD8+ CDR3 sequences were found to be shared between patients and controls, but these sequences appeared to be highly expressed in patients and within the immunodominant clones of the patients. Patients and healthy controls showed no significant difference in CD8+ Simpson's diversity (P=0.060).

This receptor was taken from a human donor with aplastic anemia. The specimen sequenced was sorted CD4+, CD8+, or CD8+CD57+ T cells (not recorded which) from PBMCs.

The DNA sequence follows: TGTGCCAGTCTAAACCCCGTCTATAATTCACCCCTCCACTTT. Its protein product is CASLNPVYNSPLHF. The chain is made from TRBV2 and TRBJ1-6, with no confident D gene call. CDR1 and CDR2 are read off the germline V gene as SNHLY and FYNNEI. The CDR3 contains 14 residues, cysteine and phenylalanine counted. Only the CDR3 DNA is retained, 42 bases long and in frame from the first base. Trimming at the junction amounts to 9 bases on V and 3 bases on J, and the germline ends lie 12 bases apart.